The next 8 T cell receptor beta chains were all read from a single sample in a study of cytomegalovirus exposure and HLA in healthy donors. Primers: 60 Vbeta forward and 13 Jbeta reverse. Measured with immunoSEQ multiplex PCR; TCRdb has only the in-frame clones, and not every one. The sample contains more than 85,000 clones, 76% of which appear only once. Sequencing was carried out using PBMCs. All receptors derive from a man aged 40-55 years in good health and CMV-seronegative.

This chain joins TRBV29-1 and TRBJ2-7, with 10 bases matching TRBD2. The germline V gene encodes CDR1 SQVTM and CDR2 ANQGSEA. The V gene end was trimmed by 4 bases and the J gene end by 3 bases; junction bases not matched to a gene: 3. The CDR3 has 13 amino acids. CDR3 bases: TGCAGCGTTGCAACTAGCGGGAACTACGAGCAGTACTTC. Amino acid sequence: CSVATSGNYEQYF.

Comments on this clone: A read error may account for a junction end that differs from germline. The chain employs TRBV6-1 and TRBJ1-2; the match to TRBD1 covers 9 bases. The V gene's germline CDR1 is MNHNS and CDR2 SASEGT. This CDR3 is built from 13 residues. In nucleotides, the CDR3 is TGTGCCAGCAGCATCGGGACAGGGTTTGGGGACCGCTTC. Translated, it gives CASSIGTGFGDRF.

The J gene is TRBJ1-1, the V gene TRBV28; 8 bases are shared with TRBD1. With 4 bases clipped from V and 11 bases from J, the junction kept 6 bases outside the gene matches. Germline CDR1 MDHEN, CDR2 SYDVKM. The CDR3 has 12 amino acids. The CDR3 region is CASSSTGGRAFF. The CDR3 DNA sequence: TGTGCCAGCAGTTCAACAGGGGGGAGGGCTTTCTTT.

This sequence joins TRBV19 and TRBJ2-5; D perhaps matches TRBD1 (6 bases). The end of the DNA aligns better with TRBJ2-7, so the J call may be wrong. Germline V gene sequence: CDR1 LNHDA, CDR2 SQIVND (reference sequence). The length of the CDR3 is 14 residues. In DNA, the CDR3 is TGTGCCAGTAGTATAGTCGGCAGGGGTTACGAGCAGTACTTC. It is translated as CASSIVGRGYEQYF.

This rearrangement joins TRBV7-2 to TRBJ2-2; the match to TRBD1 covers 8 bases. This CDR3 comprises 14 residues. V lost 3 bases to trimming and J lost 6 bases; unmatched junction nucleotides: 3. Per the germline V gene, CDR1 is SGHTA and CDR2 is FQGNSA. For the CDR3, the DNA is TGTGCCAGCAGCTTGGACAGGGCCGCCGGGGAGCTGTTTTTT. Its protein is CASSLDRAAGELFF.

This clone is a singleton in its sample. The rearrangement links TRBV2 to TRBJ2-1; D is ambiguous. Germline V gives CDR1 SNHLY, CDR2 FYNNEI. V lost 6 bases and J lost 0, with 9 bases in between. The CDR3 totals 14 residues. The CDR3 here is CASSRLSSYNEQFF. As DNA, the CDR3 is TGTGCCAGCAGCCGACTGAGCTCCTACAATGAGCAGTTCTTC.

This chain links TRBV7-9 with TRBJ1-1; TRBD1 matches at 8 bases. The length of the CDR3 is 14 residues. Germline CDR1 reads SEHNR; CDR2 reads FQNEAQ (reference sequence). V was pared by 2 bases and J by 11 bases, with 10 bases of the junction left unmatched. This CDR3 is CASSLIRGQIRAFF. The CDR3 DNA reads TGTGCCAGCAGCTTAATCAGGGGGCAGATTAGGGCTTTCTTT.

J is TRBJ1-5 and V is TRBV6-1, with D unresolved. The CDR3 is made up of 15 amino acids. Per germline, CDR1 MNHNS and CDR2 SASEGT. V lost 3 bases to trimming and J lost 0 bases, with 9 bases between them. The CDR3 DNA is TGTGCCAGCAGTGACCTCCTATATAGCAATCAGCCCCAGCATTTT. Protein: CASSDLLYSNQPQHF.